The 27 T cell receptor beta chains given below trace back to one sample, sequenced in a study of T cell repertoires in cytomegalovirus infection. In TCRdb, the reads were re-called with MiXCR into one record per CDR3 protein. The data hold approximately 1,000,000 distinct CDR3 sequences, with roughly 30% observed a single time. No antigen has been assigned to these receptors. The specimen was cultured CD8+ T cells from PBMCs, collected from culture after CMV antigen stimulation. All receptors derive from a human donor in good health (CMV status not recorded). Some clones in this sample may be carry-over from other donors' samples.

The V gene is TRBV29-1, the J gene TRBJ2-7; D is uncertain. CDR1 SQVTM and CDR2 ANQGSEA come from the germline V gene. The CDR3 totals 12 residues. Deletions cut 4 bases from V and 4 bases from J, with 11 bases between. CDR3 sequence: CSVVDGPYEQYF. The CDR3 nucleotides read TGCAGCGTTGTAGATGGGCCTTACGAGCAGTACTTC.

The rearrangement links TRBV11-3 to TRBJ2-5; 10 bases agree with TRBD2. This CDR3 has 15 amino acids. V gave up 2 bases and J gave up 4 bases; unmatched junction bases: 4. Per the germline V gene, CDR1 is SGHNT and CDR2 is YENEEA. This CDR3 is CASSLTSGALETQYF. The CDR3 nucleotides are TGTGCCAGCAGCTTAACTAGCGGGGCCTTAGAGACCCAGTACTTC.

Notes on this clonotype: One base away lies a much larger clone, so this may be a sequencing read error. CDR3 DNA sequence: TGTGCCAGCAGGGGGGACAGCGCCTACAATGAGCAGTTCTTC. Residues: CASRGDSAYNEQFF. The rearrangement joins TRBV11-1 to TRBJ2-1, with 7 bases that match TRBD1. V trimming: 6 bases; J trimming: 2 bases; junction bases outside the gene matches: 4. Germline lookup yields CDR1 SGHAT and CDR2 FQDESV (reference sequence). The CDR3 is made up of 14 amino acids.

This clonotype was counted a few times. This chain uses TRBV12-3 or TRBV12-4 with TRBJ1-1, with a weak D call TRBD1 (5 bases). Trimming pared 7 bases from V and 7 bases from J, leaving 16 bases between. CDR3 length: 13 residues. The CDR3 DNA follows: TGTGCCAGCACTCCCCGACCTGGGGGTGAAGCTTTCTTT. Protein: CASTPRPGGEAFF.

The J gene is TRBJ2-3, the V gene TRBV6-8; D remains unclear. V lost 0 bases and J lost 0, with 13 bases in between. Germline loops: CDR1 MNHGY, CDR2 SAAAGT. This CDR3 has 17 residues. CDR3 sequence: CASSYSTAITSTDTQYF. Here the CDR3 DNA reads TGTGCCAGCAGTTACTCGACTGCTATCACTAGCACAGATACGCAGTATTTT.

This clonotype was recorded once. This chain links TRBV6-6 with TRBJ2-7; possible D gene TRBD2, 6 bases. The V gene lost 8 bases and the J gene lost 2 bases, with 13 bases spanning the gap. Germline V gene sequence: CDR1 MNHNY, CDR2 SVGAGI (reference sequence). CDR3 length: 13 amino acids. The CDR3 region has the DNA TGTGCCAGCCGCCAGGCGGGGACCTACGAGCAGTACGTC. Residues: CASRQAGTYEQYV.

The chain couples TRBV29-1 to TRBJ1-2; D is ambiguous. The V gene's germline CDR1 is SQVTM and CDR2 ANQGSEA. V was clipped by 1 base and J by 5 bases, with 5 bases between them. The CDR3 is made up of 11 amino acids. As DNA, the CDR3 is TGCAGCGTTGAAGCCCTATATGGCTACACCTTC. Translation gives CSVEALYGYTF.

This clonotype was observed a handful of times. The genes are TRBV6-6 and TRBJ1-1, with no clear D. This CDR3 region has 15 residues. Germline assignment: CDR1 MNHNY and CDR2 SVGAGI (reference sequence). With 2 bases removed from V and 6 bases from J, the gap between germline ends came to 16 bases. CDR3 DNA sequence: TGTGCCAGCAGTTACGAAGGGATTTTTAACGCTGAAGCTTTCTTT. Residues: CASSYEGIFNAEAFF.

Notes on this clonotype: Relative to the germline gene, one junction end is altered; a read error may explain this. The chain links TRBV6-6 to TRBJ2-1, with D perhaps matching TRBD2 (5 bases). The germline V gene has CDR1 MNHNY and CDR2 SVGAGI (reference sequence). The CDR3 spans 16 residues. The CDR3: CVSSYSVTSSYNEQFF. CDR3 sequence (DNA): TGTGTCAGCAGTTACTCGGTTACTAGCTCCTACAATGAGCAGTTCTTC.

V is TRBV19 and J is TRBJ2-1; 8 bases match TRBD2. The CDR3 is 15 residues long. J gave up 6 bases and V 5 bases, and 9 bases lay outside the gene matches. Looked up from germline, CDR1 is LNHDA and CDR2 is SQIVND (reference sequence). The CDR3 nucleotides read TGTGCCAGTAGTTTCTTAGCGGGGACGGCCAATGAGCAGTTCTTC. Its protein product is CASSFLAGTANEQFF.

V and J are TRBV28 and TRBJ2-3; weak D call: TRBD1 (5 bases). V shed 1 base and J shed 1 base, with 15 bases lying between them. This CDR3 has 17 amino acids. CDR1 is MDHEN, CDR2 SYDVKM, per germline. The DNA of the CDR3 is TGTGCCAGCAGTTTATCAACAATAGAAGGGGGCACAGATACGCAGTATTTT. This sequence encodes CASSLSTIEGGTDTQYF.

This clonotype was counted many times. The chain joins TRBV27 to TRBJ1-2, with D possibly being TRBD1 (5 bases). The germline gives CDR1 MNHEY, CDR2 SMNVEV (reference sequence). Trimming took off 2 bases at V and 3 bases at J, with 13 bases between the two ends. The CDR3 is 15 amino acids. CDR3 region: CASSLGAGSHYGYTF. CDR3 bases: TGTGCCAGCAGTTTAGGGGCGGGCAGCCACTATGGCTACACCTTC.

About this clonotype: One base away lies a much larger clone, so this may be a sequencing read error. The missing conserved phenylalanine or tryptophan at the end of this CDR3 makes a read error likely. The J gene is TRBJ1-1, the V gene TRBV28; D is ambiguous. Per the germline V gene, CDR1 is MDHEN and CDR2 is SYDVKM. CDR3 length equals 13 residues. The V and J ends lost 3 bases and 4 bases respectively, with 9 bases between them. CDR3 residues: CASSFHSPTEAFL. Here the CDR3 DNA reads TGTGCCAGCAGTTTCCATTCACCCACTGAAGCTTTCCTT.

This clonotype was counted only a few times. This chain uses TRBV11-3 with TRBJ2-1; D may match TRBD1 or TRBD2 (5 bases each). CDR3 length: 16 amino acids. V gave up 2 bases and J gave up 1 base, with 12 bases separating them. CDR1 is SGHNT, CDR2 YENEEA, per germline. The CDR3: CASSLMGRSSYNEQFF. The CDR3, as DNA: TGTGCCAGCAGCTTAATGGGACGGTCTTCCTACAATGAGCAGTTCTTC.

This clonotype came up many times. The CDR3 bases are TGTGCCATCGGTAGAGACACCGGGGAGCTGTTTTTT. Amino acids: CAIGRDTGELFF. The rearrangement joins TRBV7-9 to TRBJ2-2; no firm D call. The germline V gene has CDR1 SEHNR and CDR2 FQNEAQ (reference sequence). The CDR3 has 12 amino acids. Trimming pared 10 bases from V and 3 bases from J, leaving 9 bases between.

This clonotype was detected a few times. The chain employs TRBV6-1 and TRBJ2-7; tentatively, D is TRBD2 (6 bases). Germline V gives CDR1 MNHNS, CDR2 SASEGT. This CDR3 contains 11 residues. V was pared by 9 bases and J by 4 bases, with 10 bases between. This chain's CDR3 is CASHGGYEQYF. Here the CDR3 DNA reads TGTGCCAGTCATGGGGGGTACGAGCAGTACTTC.

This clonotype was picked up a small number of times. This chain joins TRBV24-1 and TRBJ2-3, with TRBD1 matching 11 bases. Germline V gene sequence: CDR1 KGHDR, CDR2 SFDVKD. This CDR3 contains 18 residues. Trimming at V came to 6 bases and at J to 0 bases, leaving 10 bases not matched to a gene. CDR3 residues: CATSSGTGGSFSTDTQYF. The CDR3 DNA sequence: TGTGCCACCAGTTCCGGGACAGGGGGATCTTTTAGCACAGATACGCAGTATTTT.

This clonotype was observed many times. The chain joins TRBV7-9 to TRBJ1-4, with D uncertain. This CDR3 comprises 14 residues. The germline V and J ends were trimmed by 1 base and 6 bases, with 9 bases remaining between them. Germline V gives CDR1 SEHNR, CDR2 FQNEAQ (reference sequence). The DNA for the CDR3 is TGTGCCAGCAGCTTAGACCTTTCGGATGAAAAACTGTTTTTT. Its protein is CASSLDLSDEKLFF.

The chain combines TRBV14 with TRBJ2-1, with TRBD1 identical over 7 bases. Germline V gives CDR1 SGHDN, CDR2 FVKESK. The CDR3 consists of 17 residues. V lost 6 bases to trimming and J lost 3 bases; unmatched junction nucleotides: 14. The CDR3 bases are TGTGCCAGCAGTACAAGGTTAGGGGGCCCAATCTACAATGAGCAGTTCTTC. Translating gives CASSTRLGGPIYNEQFF.

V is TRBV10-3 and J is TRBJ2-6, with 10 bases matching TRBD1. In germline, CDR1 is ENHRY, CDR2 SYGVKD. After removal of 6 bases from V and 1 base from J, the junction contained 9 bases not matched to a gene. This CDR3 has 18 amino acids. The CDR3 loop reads CAIRDRGYDGSGANVLTF. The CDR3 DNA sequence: TGTGCCATCAGGGACAGGGGGTATGATGGATCTGGGGCCAACGTCCTGACTTTC.

This CDR3 is CASSQASWGGPDTQYF. In DNA form, the CDR3 reads TGTGCCAGCAGCCAAGCCTCGTGGGGGGGCCCAGATACGCAGTATTTT. The gene calls are TRBV14 and TRBJ2-3; tentative D call: TRBD2 (7 bases). The V gene lost 1 base and the J gene lost 4 bases, with 15 bases spanning the gap. The CDR3 has 16 residues. Per germline, CDR1 SGHDN and CDR2 FVKESK.

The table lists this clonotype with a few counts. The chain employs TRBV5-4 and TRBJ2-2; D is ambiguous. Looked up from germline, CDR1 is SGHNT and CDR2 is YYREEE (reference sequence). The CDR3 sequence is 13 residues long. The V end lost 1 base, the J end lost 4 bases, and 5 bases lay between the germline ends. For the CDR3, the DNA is TGTGCCAGCAGCTTGTTTATCACCGGGGAGCTGTTTTTT. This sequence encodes CASSLFITGELFF.

The CDR3 is CASTHFPFNTGELFF. Written as DNA, the CDR3 is TGTGCCAGTACCCACTTCCCCTTCAACACCGGGGAGCTGTTTTTT. The chain recombines TRBV19 with TRBJ2-2; D gene uncertain. The germline V and J ends were trimmed by 7 bases and 2 bases, with 14 bases remaining between them. The CDR3 is 15 amino acids. CDR1 and CDR2 from the germline V gene are LNHDA and SQIVND (reference sequence).

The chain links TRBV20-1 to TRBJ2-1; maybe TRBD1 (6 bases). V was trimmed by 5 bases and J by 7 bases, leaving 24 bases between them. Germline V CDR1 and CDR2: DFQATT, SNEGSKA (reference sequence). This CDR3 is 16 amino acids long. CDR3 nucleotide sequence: TGCAGTGCTTTCCAAAACACAGGGTTGCTTTGGAATGAGCAGTTCTTC. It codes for CSAFQNTGLLWNEQFF.

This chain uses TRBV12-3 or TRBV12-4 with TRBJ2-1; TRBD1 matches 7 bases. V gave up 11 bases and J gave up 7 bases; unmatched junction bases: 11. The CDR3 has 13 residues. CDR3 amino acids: CACSRGGLNEQFF. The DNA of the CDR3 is TGTGCCTGCTCCCGAGGGGGCCTGAATGAGCAGTTCTTC.

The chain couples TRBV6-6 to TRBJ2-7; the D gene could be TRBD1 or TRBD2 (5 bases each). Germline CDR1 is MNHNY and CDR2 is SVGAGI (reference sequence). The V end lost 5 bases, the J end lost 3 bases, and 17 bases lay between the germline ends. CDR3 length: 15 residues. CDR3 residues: CASSRANRGRYEQYV. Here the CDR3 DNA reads TGTGCCAGCAGTCGCGCCAATCGGGGCCGCTACGAGCAGTACGTC.

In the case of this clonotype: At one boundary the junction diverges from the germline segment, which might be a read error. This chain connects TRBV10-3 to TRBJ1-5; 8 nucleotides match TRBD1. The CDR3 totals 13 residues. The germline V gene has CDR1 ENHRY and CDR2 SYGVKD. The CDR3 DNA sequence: TGTGCTATCAGCGGACAGGGCGATCAGCCCCAGCATTTT. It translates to CAISGQGDQPQHF.